The rows below give T cell receptor beta chains drawn from one sample of a study of T cell responses to AZD1222 COVID-19 vaccine. Clones were read by immunoSEQ multiplex PCR, and TCRdb kept only the in-frame ones, dropping some. The sample includes about 160,000 clones, approximately 90% of them seen just once. Sequencing used peripheral blood, obtained 28 days after the second AZD1222 dose. Receptor source: an adult who received the AZD1222 COVID-19 vaccine. CDR3s include the opening cysteine and the closing phenylalanine or tryptophan. The D gene is left open where the match is weak. The size of a clone is reported for some rows only, either as once, few or many, or as a class for expanded clones.

-	TRBV7-9	TRBJ1-1	-	CASSLRDTNTEAFF	TGTGCCAGCAGCTTACGGGACACGAACACTGAAGCTTTCTTT
once	TRBV7-9	TRBJ1-1	TRBD1	CASSSDPGQGNTEAFF	TGTGCCAGCAGCTCAGACCCGGGACAGGGGAACACTGAAGCTTTCTTT
-	TRBV5-6	TRBJ2-3	TRBD2	CASSGRAGTDTQYF	TGTGCCAGTTCCGGGAGGGCGGGCACAGATACGCAGTATTTT
-	TRBV6-5	TRBJ2-7	-	CASRLADPYEQYF	TGTGCCAGCAGACTAGCAGACCCCTACGAGCAGTACTTC
-	TRBV25-1	TRBJ1-1	-	CASSLGSSYEAFF	TGTGCCAGCTCCTTGGGGTCCAGTTATGAAGCTTTCTTT
-	TRBV18	TRBJ2-1	TRBD2	CASSPRGGGRPSNYNEQFF	TGTGCCAGCTCACCCCGGGGGGGCGGGAGGCCATCAAACTACAATGAGCAGTTCTTC
-	TRBV5-1	TRBJ1-1	-	CASSLGTGTNTEAFF	TGCGCCAGCAGCCTTGGAACAGGGACGAACACTGAAGCTTTCTTT
once	TRBV6-5	TRBJ1-1	-	CASSYAGVTEAFF	TGTGCCAGCAGTTACGCTGGGGTGACTGAAGCTTTCTTT
-	TRBV7-6	TRBJ2-7	TRBD1	CASSSMRDRGYPTPYEQYF	TGTGCCAGCAGCAGCATGCGGGACAGGGGTTACCCTACCCCCTACGAGCAGTACTTC
-	TRBV19	TRBJ2-7	TRBD1	CASSIGGQGVNEQYF	TGTGCCAGTAGTATTGGAGGACAGGGGGTCAACGAGCAGTACTTC
-	TRBV5-8	TRBJ2-7	TRBD2	CASSFSGPYEQYF	TGTGCCAGCAGCTTTAGCGGGCCCTACGAGCAGTACTTC
few	TRBV19	TRBJ2-7	-	CASSVERAYEQYF	TGTGCCAGTAGTGTAGAGAGAGCCTACGAGCAGTACTTC
-	TRBV7-9	TRBJ2-7	TRBD2	CASSFTGTRPYEQYF	TGTGCCAGCAGCTTCACCGGGACTAGGCCCTACGAGCAGTACTTC
once	TRBV18	TRBJ1-1	-	CASSPWTDENTEAFF	TGTGCCAGCTCACCATGGACAGACGAGAACACTGAAGCTTTCTTT
-	TRBV5-4	TRBJ1-6	-	CASSLDKGPINSPLHF	TGTGCCAGCAGCTTGGATAAGGGGCCGATTAATTCACCCCTCCACTTT
-	TRBV29-1	TRBJ1-3	-	CSVEDGEFRNTIYF	TGCAGCGTTGAAGACGGGGAATTTCGAAACACCATATATTTT
-	TRBV12-3/TRBV12-4	TRBJ2-2	-	CASSLNTGELFF	TGTGCCAGCAGTCTGAACACCGGGGAGCTGTTTTTT
-	TRBV15	TRBJ2-6	-	CATSRNILSGANVLTF	TGTGCCACCAGCAGGAATATTCTCTCTGGGGCCAACGTCCTGACTTTC
-	TRBV21-1	TRBJ2-7	-	CASSTSPSARRYEQYF	TGTGCCAGCAGCACGAGCCCCAGTGCTAGGCGTTACGAGCAGTACTTC
-	TRBV5-5	TRBJ2-3	-	CASSLVIDTQYF	TGTGCCAGCAGCTTGGTGATAGATACGCAGTATTTT
-	TRBV5-6	TRBJ2-1	-	CASSFIIQDEYNEQFF	TGTGCCAGCAGCTTTATTATCCAGGACGAATACAATGAGCAGTTCTTC
-	TRBV5-1	TRBJ2-2	-	CASSLRGRTGELFF	TGCGCCAGCAGCTTGCGAGGGAGGACCGGGGAGCTGTTTTTT
once	TRBV3-1/TRBV3-2	TRBJ2-2	-	CASSERDAPNTGELFF	TGTGCCAGCAGCGAACGGGACGCCCCGAACACCGGGGAGCTGTTTTTT
-	TRBV12-3/TRBV12-4	TRBJ1-5	TRBD1	CATQGDSNQPQHF	TGTGCCACCCAGGGGGATAGCAATCAGCCCCAGCATTTT
few	TRBV19	TRBJ1-4	TRBD1	CASSLGTATNEKLFF	TGTGCCAGTAGTCTTGGGACAGCAACTAATGAAAAACTGTTTTTT
-	TRBV4-1	TRBJ1-1	TRBD1	CASSQDTGGTEAFF	TGCGCCAGCAGCCAAGATACAGGGGGCACTGAAGCTTTCTTT
-	TRBV27	TRBJ1-1	-	CASRDLGTEAFF	TGTGCCAGCAGGGACCTCGGGACTGAAGCTTTCTTT
-	TRBV4-1	TRBJ2-7	-	CASSQSQGLYEQYF	TGCGCCAGCAGCCAAAGTCAGGGCCTCTACGAGCAGTACTTC
-	TRBV5-8	TRBJ2-7	-	CASSSYEQYF	TGTGCCAGCAGCAGCTACGAGCAGTACTTC
once	TRBV30	TRBJ2-7	TRBD1	CAWSAGTGINEQYF	TGTGCCTGGAGTGCCGGGACAGGGATCAACGAGCAGTACTTC
few	TRBV19	TRBJ1-3	TRBD1	CASRQGVVGNTIYF	TGTGCCAGTCGACAGGGGGTAGTGGGAAACACCATATATTTT
-	TRBV5-1	TRBJ1-1	-	CASSLDTEAFF	TGCGCCAGCAGCCTGGATACTGAAGCTTTCTTT
-	TRBV14	TRBJ1-2	-	CASSQDRRGKGYTF	TGTGCCAGCAGCCAAGATCGCCGGGGGAAAGGCTACACCTTC
-	TRBV27	TRBJ2-1	-	CASSLPGYNEQFF	TGTGCCAGCAGTTTACCGGGGTACAATGAGCAGTTCTTC
-	TRBV5-1	TRBJ2-2	TRBD1	CASSSGQGSTGELFF	TGCGCCAGCAGCTCGGGACAGGGGAGCACCGGGGAGCTGTTTTTT
-	TRBV9	TRBJ1-6	-	CASSVRGEADSPLHF	TGTGCCAGCAGCGTTAGAGGGGAGGCGGATTCACCCCTCCACTTT
-	TRBV9	TRBJ1-4	-	CASSSDYLNEKLFF	TGTGCCAGCAGCTCAGATTACCTTAATGAAAAACTGTTTTTT
-	TRBV28	TRBJ1-5	-	CASSLQVGDQPQHF	TGTGCCAGCAGTTTACAAGTGGGGGATCAGCCCCAGCATTTT
once	TRBV19	TRBJ2-7	-	CASSIDRLRDNSDEQYF	TGTGCCAGTAGTATAGACCGACTCCGGGACAATTCGGACGAGCAGTACTTC
-	TRBV5-4	TRBJ2-7	TRBD2	CASSLAGGSSYEQYF	TGTGCCAGCAGCTTAGCGGGAGGGAGCTCCTACGAGCAGTACTTC
-	TRBV3-1/TRBV3-2	TRBJ1-1	-	CASSPQGSEAFF	TGTGCCAGCAGCCCACAGGGCTCTGAAGCTTTCTTT